This T cell receptor (beta chain) was obtained from a study of shared clonotypes between healthy human individuals. Study details: The study used three CD4 naive, three CD4 memory, two CD8 naive and one CD8 memory plate per donor. General study points: The naive CD4 repertoires of several donors were compared, and roughly 5.1% of clonotypes were shared. Sorted-subset sequencing, rarefaction showed, was incomplete despite large depth.

In the source study's methods: Junction-only immunoSEQ data arrived without quality scores, meaning filtering differed. The assay was immunoSEQ multiplex PCR, and TCRdb's table has in-frame clones only and misses some. D and trimming come from the DNA, and the V and J calls and clone size come from that table. This sample has under 1 million clones, with 85% to 95% found just once. The naive CD8 fraction comprised CD45RO-negative cells positively selected for CCR7 and excluded terminally differentiated effector memory CD45RA+ cells. This CDR3 has 14 residues. V gave up 4 bases and J gave up 9 bases, with 16 bases separating them. Germline lookup yields CDR1 LNHDA and CDR2 SQIVND (reference sequence). About this clone itself: The antigen is not known.

The sequenced sample consisted of naive CD8+ T cells sorted from blood. This rearrangement joins TRBV19 to TRBJ2-1; D assignment may be TRBD1 or TRBD2 (5 bases each). The sequence came from a man aged 25 to 45 in good health. The CDR3 here is CASSKAGAAVEQFF. DNA for the CDR3: TGTGCCAGTAGTAAGGCCGGGGCGGCTGTTGAGCAGTTCTTC.